This entry lists 18 T cell receptor beta chains sequenced from one sample in a study of blood T cell repertoires in COVID-19. The data were produced by immunoSEQ multiplex PCR, yet TCRdb's version contains in-frame clones alone and is incomplete. Here the sample spans over 120,000 clones, roughly 83% being singletons. Sequencing was performed on peripheral blood. The source is a woman in her 70s with COVID-19, enrolled during active disease.

In this sample, this clone turned up once. This chain uses TRBV6-6 with TRBJ1-6; a weak D match, TRBD1 (5 bases). In germline, CDR1 is MNHNY, CDR2 SVGAGI (reference sequence). The CDR3 runs 13 residues. Written as DNA, the CDR3 is TGTGCTGGGGGGTCTTCTCCTAATTCACCCCTCCACTTT. Its protein is CAGGSSPNSPLHF.

This rearrangement joins TRBV12-3 or TRBV12-4 to TRBJ1-6; D remains unclear. The CDR3 is made up of 12 amino acids. The V end was cut by 3 bases, the J end by 8 bases, with 5 bases between. The CDR3 loop reads CASSFQDSPLHF. For the CDR3, the DNA is TGTGCCAGCAGTTTCCAGGATTCACCCCTCCACTTT.

The rearrangement uses TRBV7-2 and TRBJ2-3; 8 bases agree with TRBD2. The CDR3 runs 13 residues. CDR1 SGHTA and CDR2 FQGNSA come from the germline V gene. V lost 1 base, J lost 10 bases, and 4 bases stayed unmatched. The CDR3 bases are TGTGCCAGCAGCTTAGAGGGGACTAGTTCGCAGTATTTT. This codes for CASSLEGTSSQYF.

This sequence joins TRBV4-1 and TRBJ1-5; tentatively, D is TRBD1 (5 bases). CDR1 MGHRA and CDR2 YSYEKL come from the germline V gene. The CDR3 spans 14 residues. V was shortened by 0 bases and J by 5 bases, with 8 bases between the two germline ends. CDR3 in DNA: TGCGCCAGCAGCCAAGATCAAGGGGATCAGCCCCAGCATTTT. It yields the protein CASSQDQGDQPQHF.

The table lists this clone with a few counts. This CDR3 is CAWSVQGTGPYGYTF. The CDR3 coding sequence is TGTGCCTGGAGTGTTCAAGGGACAGGCCCTTATGGCTACACCTTC. This chain joins TRBV30 and TRBJ1-2, with TRBD1 matching over 8 bases. V was clipped by 0 bases and J by 5 bases; unmatched bases: 8. The germline V gene encodes CDR1 GTSNPN and CDR2 SVGIG (reference sequence). The CDR3 length is 15 residues.

The chain joins TRBV2 to TRBJ2-3, with 8 bases lining up with TRBD1. V shed 3 bases, J shed 14 bases, and the junction held 10 bases outside the gene matches. Germline V gene lookup returns CDR1 SNHLY and CDR2 FYNNEI. The CDR3 contains 13 residues. The CDR3 sequence is CASSETRTGWLYF. The DNA of the CDR3 is TGTGCCAGCAGTGAGACTCGGACAGGGTGGTTGTATTTT.

The CDR3 is CASSQGRQGEKLFF. CDR3 DNA: TGTGCCAGCAGCCAGGGACGACAGGGAGAAAAACTGTTTTTT. V and J are TRBV7-9 and TRBJ1-4, with TRBD1 matching over 7 bases. The CDR3 runs 14 residues. Germline V gene sequence: CDR1 SEHNR, CDR2 FQNEAQ (reference sequence). V lost 5 bases and J lost 8; bases outside the gene matches: 8.

This chain joins TRBV2 and TRBJ2-7, with TRBD1 identical over 8 bases. V was pared by 8 bases and J by 0 bases, with 12 bases of the junction left unmatched. The CDR3 extends over 16 amino acids. CDR1 is SNHLY, CDR2 FYNNEI, per germline. CDR3 bases: TGTGCCAGCGAAAAGGACAGGGTCCTCAGCTCCTACGAGCAGTACTTC. It encodes CASEKDRVLSSYEQYF.

V usage is TRBV9 and J usage is TRBJ2-2; D possibly corresponds to TRBD1 (5 bases). Germline lookup yields CDR1 SGDLS and CDR2 YYNGEE. This CDR3 contains 15 residues. V lost 0 bases to trimming and J lost 7 bases, with 13 bases between them. The CDR3 loop reads CASSVGAQGVGELFF. The CDR3 nucleotides read TGTGCCAGCAGCGTAGGGGCGCAAGGGGTCGGGGAGCTGTTTTTT.

V is TRBV7-2 and J is TRBJ2-7; 8 bases are a match to TRBD1. Germline-derived CDR1 and CDR2 are SGHTA and FQGNSA. The CDR3 is made up of 13 amino acids. V trimming: 6 bases; J trimming: 3 bases; junction bases outside the gene matches: 4. The CDR3 here is CASSSGGRYEQYF. The DNA for the CDR3 is TGTGCCAGCAGTTCAGGGGGCCGCTACGAGCAGTACTTC.

This clone was seen only a few times. V usage is TRBV9 and J usage is TRBJ1-6, with unresolved D. The CDR3 totals 14 residues. Trimming left V 4 bases short and J 7 bases short, with 12 bases between. Per germline, CDR1 SGDLS and CDR2 YYNGEE. The DNA for the CDR3 is TGTGCCAGCAGCTCTACCACAGCAAATTCACCCCTCCACTTT. It encodes CASSSTTANSPLHF.

This sequence joins TRBV4-3 and TRBJ2-5; TRBD2 matches 10 bases. The length of the CDR3 is 14 residues. V was pared by 0 bases and J by 5 bases, with 0 bases of the junction left unmatched. Germline V gene lookup returns CDR1 LGHNA and CDR2 YSLEER. The CDR3, as DNA: TGCGCCAGCAGCCAAGATAGCGGGGGGGAGACCCAGTACTTC. This translates into CASSQDSGGETQYF.

The rearrangement uses TRBV7-2 and TRBJ2-7; 10 bases line up with TRBD1. Germline lookup yields CDR1 SGHTA and CDR2 FQGNSA. This CDR3 is built from 11 residues. The ends lost 10 bases at V and 4 bases at J; junction bases unmatched: 1. CDR3 coding DNA: TGTGCCACGGGACAGGGGTACGAGCAGTACTTC. It yields the protein CATGQGYEQYF.

This chain uses TRBV6-1 with TRBJ1-1; D might be TRBD1 (5 bases). CDR3 size: 15 residues. V lost 2 bases, J lost 0 bases, and 10 bases lay in between. From germline, CDR1 is MNHNS and CDR2 SASEGT. This CDR3 is CASSERAGMNTEAFF. CDR3 sequence (DNA): TGTGCCAGCAGTGAAAGGGCAGGGATGAACACTGAAGCTTTCTTT.

The V call is TRBV18, the J call TRBJ1-1; D might be TRBD1 (6 bases). Trimming stripped 1 base from V and 0 bases from J, with 15 bases between. This CDR3 comprises 17 residues. The germline V gene has CDR1 KGHSH and CDR2 LQKENI. DNA of the CDR3: TGTGCCAGCTCACCACAACAGGGTGTTAAAATGAACACTGAAGCTTTCTTT. Protein product: CASSPQQGVKMNTEAFF.

This chain links TRBV29-1 with TRBJ2-1, with 10 bases lining up with TRBD2. The germline V gene has CDR1 SQVTM and CDR2 ANQGSEA. The CDR3 is made up of 16 amino acids. V gave up 2 bases and J gave up 8 bases; unmatched junction bases: 12. DNA of the CDR3: TGCAGCGTTGAAAAGGGAACTAGCGGGGTTAGGTATGAGCAGTTCTTC. Its translation: CSVEKGTSGVRYEQFF.

The rearrangement uses TRBV5-6 and TRBJ2-7; D is perhaps TRBD2 (6 bases). V lost 6 bases, J lost 4 bases, and 26 bases lay in between. Germline V lookup: CDR1 SGHDT, CDR2 YYEEEE. The CDR3 runs to 17 residues. This CDR3 is CASTARGRGRYSYEQYF. The CDR3, as DNA: TGTGCCAGCACCGCGCGGGGTAGGGGCCGTTACAGTTACGAGCAGTACTTC.

This rearrangement joins TRBV12-3 or TRBV12-4 to TRBJ2-1; 8 positions agree with TRBD2. V shed 6 bases and J 6 bases; nucleotides not matched to a gene: 4. The CDR3 extends over 13 amino acids. CDR3: CASSGGAFNEQFF. The CDR3 nucleotides are TGTGCCAGCAGCGGGGGGGCCTTCAATGAGCAGTTCTTC.